Presented here are 30 T cell receptor beta chains from one specimen sequenced in a study of blood T cells in healthy people across ages. Using a J-beta primer mix together with a sample-barcoded 5' primer, a second PCR was run for roughly 6 to 11 cycles. A single record per CDR3 protein comes from TCRdb applying MiXCR to the 5' RACE reads. The table shows approximately 1.5 million distinct CDR3 sequences, with about 31% occurring only once. Sequencing input: blood. The receptors originated from a woman in her twenties or thirties in good health.

This clonotype was seen a handful of times. V is TRBV27 and J is TRBJ2-7; TRBD2 matches 7 bases. CDR1 MNHEY and CDR2 SMNVEV come from the germline V gene (reference sequence). V lost 6 bases and J lost 1; bases outside the gene matches: 3. There are 13 residues in the CDR3. The CDR3 protein is CASRAGMSYEQYF. DNA for the CDR3: TGTGCCAGCAGAGCGGGAATGTCCTACGAGCAGTACTTC.

This clonotype turned up a few times. The chain carries TRBV29-1 and TRBJ1-1, with 7 bases fitting TRBD1. CDR1 SQVTM and CDR2 ANQGSEA come from the germline V gene. The CDR3 has 14 amino acids. V lost 7 bases and J lost 5; bases outside the gene matches: 13. The CDR3 is CSAKGGGGETEAFF. CDR3 sequence (DNA): TGCAGCGCAAAAGGAGGGGGCGGTGAAACTGAAGCTTTCTTT.

This clonotype has only a few counts. The rearrangement links TRBV29-1 to TRBJ2-1, with 13 positions matching TRBD2. The V and J ends lost 5 bases and 3 bases, in that order; junction bases with no gene match: 16. CDR3 length: 19 amino acids. Germline values: CDR1 SQVTM, CDR2 ANQGSEA. CDR3 nucleotides: TGCAGCGTTTTCTCCCCCGGGACTAGCGGGAAAGGAATCTACAATGAGCAGTTCTTC. It translates to CSVFSPGTSGKGIYNEQFF.

A few counts support this clonotype. The chain recombines TRBV11-2 with TRBJ2-5; D not certain. Germline CDR1 and CDR2: SGHAT and FQNNGV. The CDR3 runs 14 residues. V was clipped by 7 bases and J by 1 base, with 13 bases between them. The DNA for the CDR3 is TGTGCCAGCAAACCGGCAGGCACCCAAGAGACCCAGTACTTC. Protein product: CASKPAGTQETQYF.

V and J are TRBV20-1 and TRBJ2-1, with 11 bases that match TRBD2. The length of the CDR3 is 18 residues. The trim removed 0 bases at V and 7 bases at J, leaving 14 bases unmatched. From germline, CDR1 is DFQATT and CDR2 SNEGSKA (reference sequence). The CDR3 bases are TGCAGTGCTAGAGATGGGTGGCTAGCGGGAGGAAATTGGAATGAGCAGTTCTTC. Its protein is CSARDGWLAGGNWNEQFF.

The chain employs TRBV3-1 and TRBJ2-3; unclear D gene. The CDR3 is 13 amino acids. Germline V gene data show CDR1 as LGHDT and CDR2 as YNNKEL (reference sequence). Trimming pared 1 base from V and 4 bases from J, leaving 6 bases between. The CDR3 sequence: CASSQVSADTQYF. CDR3 DNA sequence: TGTGCCAGCAGCCAAGTATCGGCAGATACGCAGTATTTT.

The chain employs TRBV3-1 and TRBJ2-5, with D unresolved. The V gene's germline CDR1 is LGHDT and CDR2 YNNKEL (reference sequence). V was shortened by 4 bases and J by 0 bases, with 6 bases between the two germline ends. The CDR3 is 13 amino acids. The CDR3 reads CASSPQHQETQYF. The CDR3 coding sequence is TGTGCCAGCAGCCCACAGCACCAAGAGACCCAGTACTTC.

This chain joins TRBV4-1 and TRBJ2-7, with D maybe TRBD1 (5 bases). The CDR3 sequence is 15 residues long. CDR1 is MGHRA and CDR2 is YSYEKL in the germline V gene. Between the trimmed V and J ends, which lost 0 bases and 2 bases, there was a span of 11 bases. CDR3 region: CASSQDQGRAYEQYF. Here the CDR3 DNA reads TGCGCCAGCAGCCAAGATCAGGGCAGGGCCTACGAGCAGTACTTC.

This clonotype was found a few times. The chain carries TRBV4-1 and TRBJ2-7, with D possibly being TRBD1 (6 bases). CDR1 is MGHRA, CDR2 YSYEKL, per germline. Trimming left V 1 base short and J 3 bases short, with 10 bases between. This CDR3 has 14 amino acids. The CDR3 nucleotides are TGCGCCAGCAGCCAAGTCGAGGGGGACTACGAGCAGTACTTC. It translates to CASSQVEGDYEQYF.

In regard to this clonotype: This may be a read error: a much more frequent sequence differs by one nucleotide. This chain links TRBV3-1 with TRBJ2-4; D not certain. Germline V lookup: CDR1 LGHDT, CDR2 YNNKEL (reference sequence). Deletions cut 0 bases from V and 13 bases from J, with 7 bases between. This CDR3 region has 11 residues. The CDR3 nucleotides read TGTGCCAGCAGCCAAGATAAAGGGCAGTACTTC. Translating gives CASSQDKGQYF.

This clonotype was observed a handful of times. The rearrangement joins TRBV4-2 to TRBJ2-1; 8 positions agree with TRBD2. The CDR3 runs to 15 residues. Germline CDR1 LGHNA, CDR2 YNFKEQ. With 1 base clipped from V and 5 bases from J, the junction kept 4 bases outside the gene matches. CDR3 sequence (DNA): TGTGCCAGCAGCCAAGCGACTAGCGCCCACAATGAGCAGTTCTTC. It yields the protein CASSQATSAHNEQFF.

The chain carries TRBV10-3 and TRBJ1-2, with TRBD1 as a possible D gene (5 bases). V was clipped by 0 bases and J by 7 bases, with 9 bases between them. The CDR3 covers 13 residues. Germline loops: CDR1 ENHRY, CDR2 SYGVKD. The CDR3 protein is CAISESGATGYTF. DNA for the CDR3: TGTGCCATCAGTGAGTCTGGGGCGACTGGCTACACCTTC.

This clonotype was observed a few times. The V gene is TRBV29-1, the J gene TRBJ2-3; D possibly corresponds to TRBD1 (6 bases). CDR3 length: 16 residues. With 3 bases removed from V and 0 bases from J, the gap between germline ends came to 16 bases. Germline CDR1 reads SQVTM; CDR2 reads ANQGSEA. CDR3 DNA sequence: TGCAGCGTTGATGGGGACAAGAAGTTTAGCACAGATACGCAGTATTTT. Translation gives CSVDGDKKFSTDTQYF.

The gene calls are TRBV4-1 and TRBJ2-7; no clear D. CDR3 size: 14 residues. Germline loops: CDR1 MGHRA, CDR2 YSYEKL. The V and J ends lost 4 bases and 3 bases respectively, with 13 bases between them. The DNA of the CDR3 is TGCGCCAGCAGCCTCCACGGGCGATACTACGAGCAGTACTTC. As protein: CASSLHGRYYEQYF.

Written as DNA, the CDR3 is TGTGCCATCACCGGACAGGGGAAAACCTCTGGGGCCAACGTCCTGACTTTC. Amino acid sequence: CAITGQGKTSGANVLTF. The chain has TRBV10-3 and TRBJ2-6, with 9 bases identical to TRBD1. V gave up 7 bases and J gave up 0 bases; unmatched junction bases: 7. This CDR3 contains 17 residues. Germline V CDR1 and CDR2: ENHRY, SYGVKD.

This chain uses TRBV30 with TRBJ2-1; 14 positions match TRBD2. Germline CDR1 reads GTSNPN; CDR2 reads SVGIG (reference sequence). V lost 1 base to trimming and J lost 6 bases; unmatched junction nucleotides: 2. This CDR3 is 15 amino acids long. Here the CDR3 DNA reads TGTGCCTGGAGTGCCGGGACTAGCGGGGGCAATGAGCAGTTCTTC. It encodes CAWSAGTSGGNEQFF.

This clonotype was picked up a small number of times. The genes are TRBV12-3 or TRBV12-4 and TRBJ2-1, with D unresolved. The V and J ends lost 6 bases and 6 bases respectively, with 15 bases between them. This CDR3 region has 14 residues. The CDR3 protein is CASRSKGGANEQFF. The CDR3 coding sequence is TGTGCCAGCAGGTCCAAGGGTGGTGCCAATGAGCAGTTCTTC.

This chain uses TRBV29-1 with TRBJ1-2; no clear D gene. The CDR3 has 13 amino acids. Germline CDR1 and CDR2: SQVTM and ANQGSEA. V was cut by 3 bases and J by 3 bases, with 11 bases left in between. The CDR3 bases are TGCAGCGTTGAGAGGAGGGAGGACTATGGCTACACCTTC. It specifies CSVERREDYGYTF.

This clonotype was detected only a few times. The chain carries TRBV10-3 and TRBJ2-7; 9 bases map to TRBD1. J gave up 5 bases and V 10 bases, and 6 bases lay outside the gene matches. CDR1 is ENHRY, CDR2 SYGVKD, per germline. This CDR3 is built from 12 residues. The CDR3 coding sequence is TGTGCCAACGGACAGGGGATCGACGAGCAGTACTTC. Amino acids: CANGQGIDEQYF.

This clonotype was observed a handful of times. The CDR3 region is CSVVLGGEQYF. CDR3 in DNA: TGCAGCGTTGTGCTGGGAGGCGAGCAGTACTTC. The chain recombines TRBV29-1 with TRBJ2-7, with a tentative D call TRBD2 (6 bases). Germline values: CDR1 SQVTM, CDR2 ANQGSEA. The CDR3 has 11 residues. Between the trimmed V and J ends, which lost 4 bases and 6 bases, there was a span of 10 bases.

The rearrangement links TRBV5-1 to TRBJ2-1; possibly TRBD2 for D (7 bases). Germline V CDR1 and CDR2: SGHRS, YFSETQ. V lost 7 bases, J lost 4 bases, and 27 bases lay in between. The CDR3 covers 18 residues. The DNA for the CDR3 is TGCGCCAGCTGGGGGGCTAGGTATACAGCGGGGACATACAATGAGCAGTTCTTC. Translated: CASWGARYTAGTYNEQFF. Complete variable domain (other parts from reference TRBV5-1 and TRBJ2-1): KAGVTQTPRYLIKTRGQQVTLSCSPISGHRSVSWYQQTPGQGLQFLFEYFSETQRNKGNFPGRFSGRQFSNSRSEMNVSTLELGDSALYLCASWGARYTAGTYNEQFFGPGTRLTVL.

In regard to this clonotype: An end of the junction does not agree with germline; a read error may underlie this. The rearrangement uses TRBV7-9 and TRBJ2-2; D call uncertain. The CDR3 runs 12 residues. From germline, CDR1 is SEHNR and CDR2 FQNEAQ (reference sequence). The CDR3 loop is CANSPLSGELFF. CDR3 DNA sequence: TGTGCCAACAGCCCGCTTTCCGGGGAGCTGTTTTTT.

This clonotype occurred a few times. The chain has TRBV12-3 or TRBV12-4 and TRBJ2-7, with D perhaps TRBD1 (7 bases). The CDR3 totals 15 residues. Trimming stripped 4 bases from V and 4 bases from J, with 17 bases between. The CDR3 loop reads CASSWAGQKSYEQYF. The CDR3 DNA sequence: TGTGCCAGCAGTTGGGCGGGACAGAAGTCTTACGAGCAGTACTTC.

This clonotype was observed once. Just one base apart from a much larger clone, this may be a read error. The rearrangement uses TRBV29-1 and TRBJ2-1; D tentatively fits TRBD1 or TRBD2 (7 bases each). The V and J ends lost 3 bases and 4 bases respectively, with 16 bases between them. CDR3 length equals 15 residues. Germline lookup yields CDR1 SQVTM and CDR2 ANQGSEA. The CDR3 coding sequence is TGCAGCGTTGAGACTAGCAGGGGGGATTACAATGAGCAGTTCTTC. Its protein is CSVETSRGDYNEQFF.

This clonotype was seen only a few times. CDR3 in DNA: TGTGCCAGCAGCTCGCGGACAGGGTGGGGACTTGGCTACACCTTC. It yields the protein CASSSRTGWGLGYTF. The rearrangement links TRBV13 to TRBJ1-2; 8 nucleotides match TRBD1. The CDR3 extends over 15 amino acids. V trimming: 4 bases; J trimming: 7 bases; junction bases outside the gene matches: 11. Germline V gene lookup returns CDR1 PRHDT and CDR2 FYEKMQ (reference sequence).

This clonotype was seen more than once but under ten times. The rearrangement joins TRBV20-1 to TRBJ2-7; perhaps TRBD2 as D (5 bases). The CDR3 is 14 residues long. Germline lookup yields CDR1 DFQATT and CDR2 SNEGSKA (reference sequence). V dropped 3 bases and J dropped 1 base, with 13 bases sitting between them. CDR3 coding DNA: TGCAGTGCTAGGGCGGTCCGGGGTTCCTACGAGCAGTACTTC. As protein: CSARAVRGSYEQYF.

This clonotype was detected a few times. The chain recombines TRBV7-6 with TRBJ1-6; possibly TRBD1 for D (6 bases). Trimming left V 8 bases short and J 7 bases short, with 15 bases between. The CDR3 loop spans 14 amino acids. Looked up from germline, CDR1 is SGHVS and CDR2 is FNYEAQ. The CDR3 loop is CASGYRVENSPLHF. Written as DNA, the CDR3 is TGTGCCAGCGGATACAGGGTAGAGAATTCACCCCTCCACTTT.

The chain joins TRBV19 to TRBJ2-7; 9 bases are a match to TRBD1. The CDR3 runs 15 residues. V lost 2 bases, J lost 5 bases, and 7 bases stayed unmatched. Germline CDR1 LNHDA, CDR2 SQIVND (reference sequence). The CDR3 loop reads CASSIWTGVKHEQYF. CDR3 nucleotide sequence: TGTGCCAGTAGTATATGGACAGGGGTTAAGCACGAGCAGTACTTC.

This clonotype was counted between two and nine times. The chain combines TRBV5-1 with TRBJ1-5; possible D gene TRBD1, 6 bases. Looked up from germline, CDR1 is SGHRS and CDR2 is YFSETQ. Trimming took 4 bases from V and 6 from J, leaving 20 bases between them. The CDR3 sequence is 16 residues long. CDR3 residues: CASSPPHRDLLQPQHF. The CDR3 DNA follows: TGCGCCAGCAGCCCCCCCCACAGGGACCTCCTTCAGCCCCAGCATTTT. Drawing the rest from reference TRBV5-1 and TRBJ1-5, the complete variable domain is KAGVTQTPRYLIKTRGQQVTLSCSPISGHRSVSWYQQTPGQGLQFLFEYFSETQRNKGNFPGRFSGRQFSNSRSEMNVSTLELGDSALYLCASSPPHRDLLQPQHFGDGTRLSIL.

This sequence joins TRBV12-3 or TRBV12-4 and TRBJ2-3, with no clear D. The CDR3 is 15 residues long. V was cut by 0 bases and J by 3 bases, with 10 bases left in between. This CDR3 reads CASSLAVDRTDTQYF. Here the CDR3 DNA reads TGTGCCAGCAGTTTAGCTGTAGATAGAACAGATACGCAGTATTTT.